Below are 29 T cell receptor beta chains sequenced from a single sample in a study of identical twins. Using its own MiXCR run on the 5' RACE reads, TCRdb lists one record per CDR3 protein. The sample holds some 1,600,000 distinct CDR3 sequences; 25% to 35% are singletons and the top ten take under 0.35%. The sequencing input was cord blood. These TCRs come from a newborn girl in good health.

J is TRBJ2-1 and V is TRBV4-2; 9 positions match TRBD2. Trimming cost V 3 bases and J 5 bases; bases outside gene matches: 11. The CDR3 loop spans 17 amino acids. Germline values: CDR1 LGHNA, CDR2 YNFKEQ. The CDR3 DNA reads TGTGCCAGCAGCCATATAGCGGGAGACATACCGAACAATGAGCAGTTCTTC. This sequence encodes CASSHIAGDIPNNEQFF.

This clonotype was counted only a few times. The chain's CDR3 is CASSKKGTVGEKLFF. CDR3 nucleotides: TGTGCCAGCAGCAAAAAAGGGACAGTGGGTGAAAAACTGTTTTTT. The chain employs TRBV21-1 and TRBJ1-4; the table's TRBD1 call for D was not verified on the DNA. TRBV21-1 is a known pseudogene. CDR3 length: 15 amino acids.

The chain uses TRBV24-1 and TRBJ2-1; 11 bases match TRBD1. V dropped 1 base and J dropped 0; count of bases not matched to a gene: 1. This CDR3 is built from 17 residues. Germline V lookup: CDR1 KGHDR, CDR2 SFDVKD. CDR3 bases: TGTGCCACCAGTGATTTCGGGACAGGGGGCTCCTACAATGAGCAGTTCTTC. It encodes CATSDFGTGGSYNEQFF.

The chain's CDR3 is CSANPSGRFSLYNEQFF. In nucleotides, the CDR3 is TGCAGTGCAAACCCCAGCGGGAGGTTCAGCCTTTACAATGAGCAGTTCTTC. This chain links TRBV20-1 with TRBJ2-1; TRBD2 aligns across 9 bases. The CDR3 sequence is 17 residues long. The V gene's germline CDR1 is DFQATT and CDR2 SNEGSKA (reference sequence). V lost 6 bases and J lost 4; bases outside the gene matches: 16.

This clonotype was observed a handful of times. The chain joins TRBV4-1 to TRBJ1-4, with 9 bases matching TRBD1. This CDR3 has 14 residues. Germline CDR1 is MGHRA and CDR2 is YSYEKL. Trimming took 4 bases from V and 8 from J; bases not matched to a gene: 5. The CDR3 here is CASSPRQGVEKLFF. In DNA, the CDR3 is TGCGCCAGCAGCCCTCGACAGGGGGTAGAAAAACTGTTTTTT.

This clonotype was counted only a few times. The gene calls are TRBV4-1 and TRBJ2-3; D is perhaps TRBD2 (6 bases). This CDR3 has 17 residues. CDR1 is MGHRA, CDR2 YSYEKL, per germline. V lost 3 bases to trimming and J lost 2 bases, with 18 bases between them. CDR3 DNA: TGCGCCAGCAGCCACCCCACTAGGGACTGGCTCACAGATACGCAGTATTTT. This gives the protein CASSHPTRDWLTDTQYF.

The chain is built from TRBV3-1 and TRBJ2-4, with 10 nucleotides matching TRBD1. The J segment lost 13 bases and the V segment lost 3 bases, leaving 6 bases of the junction unmatched. The CDR3 sequence is 13 residues long. Looked up from germline, CDR1 is LGHDT and CDR2 is YNNKEL (reference sequence). CDR3: CASSHGQGVAQYF. The CDR3 DNA reads TGTGCCAGCAGCCACGGACAGGGGGTTGCGCAGTACTTC.

This clonotype was counted many times. The chain joins TRBV29-1 to TRBJ1-2; D call uncertain. Trimming pared 7 bases from V and 5 bases from J, leaving 14 bases between. From germline, CDR1 is SQVTM and CDR2 ANQGSEA. CDR3 size: 12 residues. The CDR3 here is CSAQGRQYGYTF. In DNA, the CDR3 is TGCAGCGCTCAAGGACGCCAATATGGCTACACCTTC.

This chain connects TRBV4-2 to TRBJ2-1; 7 bases are a match to TRBD1. CDR1 is LGHNA, CDR2 YNFKEQ, per germline. The CDR3 loop spans 16 amino acids. Germline trimming cut 0 bases from V and 4 bases from J; bases unmatched to any gene: 6. The CDR3 region is CASSQETADRYNEQFF. DNA for the CDR3: TGTGCCAGCAGCCAAGAGACGGCGGACAGGTACAATGAGCAGTTCTTC.

This clonotype has a handful of counts. A far more abundant clone sits one base away, making this likely a read error. CDR3: CATSSPYEQYF. The CDR3 DNA follows: TGTGCCACCAGTTCCCCCTACGAGCAGTACTTC. The chain joins TRBV24-1 to TRBJ2-7; D is ambiguous. Trimming removed 6 bases at V and 2 bases at J, with 4 bases between. Germline V CDR1 and CDR2: KGHDR, SFDVKD. The length of the CDR3 is 11 residues.

The chain joins TRBV28 to TRBJ2-3, with D perhaps matching TRBD2 (5 bases). The V gene's germline CDR1 is MDHEN and CDR2 SYDVKM. CDR3 length: 14 amino acids. V lost 5 bases, J lost 2 bases, and 11 bases lay in between. CDR3 amino acids: CASSPASFTDTQYF. The DNA for the CDR3 is TGTGCCAGCAGTCCAGCTAGCTTCACAGATACGCAGTATTTT.

The chain joins TRBV5-1 to TRBJ2-7, with 12 positions matching TRBD2. Trimming at V came to 3 bases and at J to 7 bases, leaving 8 bases not matched to a gene. Germline CDR1 is SGHRS and CDR2 is YFSETQ. CDR3 size: 15 residues. The CDR3 reads CASSSLAGGQHEQYF. Written as DNA, the CDR3 is TGCGCCAGCAGCTCTCTAGCGGGGGGGCAACATGAGCAGTACTTC.

About this clonotype itself: One junction end does not reproduce the germline sequence, and a read error may be involved. The chain couples TRBV12-3 or TRBV12-4 to TRBJ2-1; D assignment may be TRBD1 or TRBD2 (7 bases each). This CDR3 comprises 14 residues. The CDR3 nucleotides are TGTACCAGCACCCGACAGGGAGGGGACAATGAGCAGTTCTTC. It encodes CTSTRQGGDNEQFF.

This clonotype was detected only a few times. V is TRBV29-1 and J is TRBJ2-6, with D maybe TRBD1 (5 bases). The ends were cut back, 6 bases at V and 2 bases at J, with 11 bases in the middle. The CDR3 spans 14 residues. Germline assignment: CDR1 SQVTM and CDR2 ANQGSEA. CDR3 residues: CSVATGPGANVLTF. CDR3 DNA: TGCAGCGTCGCAACAGGTCCTGGGGCCAACGTCCTGACTTTC.

V is TRBV15 and J is TRBJ2-3; 11 bases agree with TRBD2. Trimming took 0 bases from V and 0 from J; bases not matched to a gene: 14. Germline CDR1 and CDR2: LNHNV and YYDKDF (reference sequence). CDR3 length: 21 amino acids. The CDR3 sequence: CATSRELPSSGGPFSTDTQYF. CDR3 DNA: TGTGCCACCAGCAGAGAGCTACCATCTAGCGGGGGGCCTTTTAGCACAGATACGCAGTATTTT.

This clonotype was seen a handful of times. This chain links TRBV7-9 with TRBJ1-1; D is perhaps TRBD1 (5 bases). Trimming stripped 5 bases from V and 6 bases from J, with 16 bases between. The CDR3 covers 14 residues. Germline assignment: CDR1 SEHNR and CDR2 FQNEAQ (reference sequence). The CDR3 DNA reads TGTGCCAGCAGCCCGCAGGGTGAGGGCCCTGAAGCTTTCTTT. Translated, it gives CASSPQGEGPEAFF.

The chain has TRBV25-1 and TRBJ2-7, with D possibly being TRBD1 (6 bases). V lost 1 base, J lost 3 bases, and 10 bases lay in between. The length of the CDR3 is 14 residues. Germline loops: CDR1 MGHDK, CDR2 SYGVNS. The CDR3 spells CASSEWGLLYEQYF. For the CDR3, the DNA is TGTGCCAGCAGTGAATGGGGGCTCCTCTACGAGCAGTACTTC.

This clonotype was observed a few times. The chain recombines TRBV7-9 with TRBJ2-4, with D possibly matching TRBD2 (5 bases). Germline V CDR1 and CDR2: SEHNR, FQNEAQ (reference sequence). This CDR3 contains 17 residues. The germline V and J ends were trimmed by 0 bases and 0 bases, with 12 bases remaining between them. This chain's CDR3 is CASSLANGIEAKNIQYF. In DNA, the CDR3 is TGTGCCAGCAGCTTAGCTAACGGGATCGAAGCCAAAAACATTCAGTACTTC.

This clonotype was picked up one time. The chain uses TRBV7-9 and TRBJ2-7, with 7 bases matching TRBD2. Trimming took 2 bases from V and 7 from J; bases not matched to a gene: 17. CDR1 and CDR2 (germline): SEHNR, FQNEAQ (reference sequence). The length of the CDR3 is 17 residues. The CDR3 loop is CASSLRASGPVFDEQYF. The CDR3 DNA reads TGTGCCAGCAGCTTAAGGGCTAGCGGACCGGTGTTCGATGAGCAGTACTTC.

The table lists this clonotype with a few counts. The chain combines TRBV13 with TRBJ2-1; D assignment may be TRBD1 or TRBD2 (5 bases each). Between the trimmed V and J ends, which lost 1 base and 10 bases, there was a span of 11 bases. The CDR3 runs to 13 residues. From germline, CDR1 is PRHDT and CDR2 FYEKMQ (reference sequence). CDR3 loop: CASSLVGDGEQFF. In nucleotides, the CDR3 is TGTGCCAGCAGCTTAGTGGGGGATGGGGAGCAGTTCTTC. Supplemented by reference TRBV13 and TRBJ2-1, the full variable domain reads AAGVIQSPRHLIKEKRETATLKCYPIPRHDTVYWYQQGPGQDPQFLISFYEKMQSDKGSIPDRFSAQQFSDYHSELNMSSLELGDSALYFCASSLVGDGEQFFGPGTRLTVL.

The chain has TRBV7-9 and TRBJ2-4, with D uncertain. Germline CDR1 is SEHNR and CDR2 is FQNEAQ (reference sequence). The CDR3 consists of 16 residues. V was cut by 8 bases and J by 0 bases, with 17 bases left in between. This CDR3 is CASRPVAFLAKNIQYF. The CDR3 DNA sequence: TGTGCCAGCCGGCCCGTCGCCTTTCTAGCCAAAAACATTCAGTACTTC.

This clonotype came up a few times. This chain connects TRBV6-6 to TRBJ2-3, with TRBD1 matching 9 bases. The CDR3 is 16 amino acids. Germline V gives CDR1 MNHNY, CDR2 SVGAGI (reference sequence). J lost 2 bases, V lost 5 bases, and 8 bases had no gene match. CDR3 in DNA: TGTGCCAGCAGTCTTTTACAGGGGGCGATCACAGATACGCAGTATTTT. This translates into CASSLLQGAITDTQYF.

This clonotype has only a few counts. The genes are TRBV20-1 and TRBJ1-4; D unresolved. The CDR3 is 12 amino acids. V lost 3 bases, J lost 3 bases, and 5 bases lay in between. CDR1 and CDR2 from the germline V gene are DFQATT and SNEGSKA (reference sequence). As DNA, the CDR3 is TGCAGTGCTAGCAGACCTAATGAAAAACTGTTTTTT. Translation gives CSASRPNEKLFF.

Only a few counts were recorded for this clonotype. The chain recombines TRBV10-3 with TRBJ2-3, with D possibly TRBD2 on 6 matching bases. Germline V gene sequence: CDR1 ENHRY, CDR2 SYGVKD. Deletions cut 8 bases from V and 0 bases from J, with 12 bases between. The CDR3 loop spans 14 amino acids. The CDR3 region has the DNA TGTGCCATCGCGCCGGGACTTAGCACAGATACGCAGTATTTT. It yields the protein CAIAPGLSTDTQYF.

This clonotype has just a few counts. J is TRBJ2-7 and V is TRBV5-1, with TRBD1 matching 8 bases. Germline V gene data show CDR1 as SGHRS and CDR2 as YFSETQ. J was trimmed by 6 bases and V by 3 bases; bases with no gene match: 14. There are 16 residues in the CDR3. CDR3 nucleotide sequence: TGCGCCAGCAGCTCGGGTCTCGGGACAGGTAGACCCGAGCAGTACTTC. It yields the protein CASSSGLGTGRPEQYF.

This chain links TRBV2 with TRBJ1-3; D is ambiguous. This CDR3 is 18 amino acids long. The V end lost 2 bases, the J end lost 0 bases, and 17 bases lay between the germline ends. The germline gives CDR1 SNHLY, CDR2 FYNNEI. The CDR3, as DNA: TGTGCCAGCAGTGAAACCCTGCAGGAAAGGCGCTCTGGAAACACCATATATTTT. It translates to CASSETLQERRSGNTIYF.

In the case of this clonotype: Germline is not matched at one junction end, which may reflect a read error. V is TRBV20-1 and J is TRBJ2-3; 12 nucleotides align to TRBD2. Germline V lookup: CDR1 DFQATT, CDR2 SNEGSKA (reference sequence). This CDR3 is 14 amino acids long. The CDR3 is CSSSGGVGTDTQYF. CDR3 sequence (DNA): TGCAGTTCTAGCGGGGGGGTAGGCACAGATACGCAGTATTTT.

This chain joins TRBV5-6 and TRBJ2-5; possibly TRBD1 for D (5 bases). Between the trimmed V and J ends, which lost 0 bases and 5 bases, there was a span of 17 bases. The CDR3 runs 16 residues. Germline V gene sequence: CDR1 SGHDT, CDR2 YYEEEE. The CDR3, as DNA: TGTGCCAGCAGCTTGGTAGTCCAGGGTGTATCGGAGACCCAGTACTTC. This encodes CASSLVVQGVSETQYF.

The V gene is TRBV25-1, the J gene TRBJ1-3, with no clear D. V shed 0 bases and J shed 0 bases, with 6 bases lying between them. Germline CDR1 MGHDK, CDR2 SYGVNS. This CDR3 region has 15 residues. CDR3: CASSEYLLSGNTIYF. CDR3 nucleotides: TGTGCCAGCAGTGAATATTTGCTCTCTGGAAACACCATATATTTT.